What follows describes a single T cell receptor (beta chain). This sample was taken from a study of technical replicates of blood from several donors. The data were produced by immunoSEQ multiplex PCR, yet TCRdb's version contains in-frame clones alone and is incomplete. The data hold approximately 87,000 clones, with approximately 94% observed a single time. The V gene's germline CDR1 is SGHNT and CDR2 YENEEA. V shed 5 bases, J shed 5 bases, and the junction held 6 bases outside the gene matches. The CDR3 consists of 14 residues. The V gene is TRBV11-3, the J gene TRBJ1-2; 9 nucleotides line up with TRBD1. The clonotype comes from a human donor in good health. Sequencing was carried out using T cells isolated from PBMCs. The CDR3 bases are TGTGCCAGCAGCCGGAGGGGACAGGGATATGGCTACACCTTC. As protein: CASSRRGQGYGYTF.